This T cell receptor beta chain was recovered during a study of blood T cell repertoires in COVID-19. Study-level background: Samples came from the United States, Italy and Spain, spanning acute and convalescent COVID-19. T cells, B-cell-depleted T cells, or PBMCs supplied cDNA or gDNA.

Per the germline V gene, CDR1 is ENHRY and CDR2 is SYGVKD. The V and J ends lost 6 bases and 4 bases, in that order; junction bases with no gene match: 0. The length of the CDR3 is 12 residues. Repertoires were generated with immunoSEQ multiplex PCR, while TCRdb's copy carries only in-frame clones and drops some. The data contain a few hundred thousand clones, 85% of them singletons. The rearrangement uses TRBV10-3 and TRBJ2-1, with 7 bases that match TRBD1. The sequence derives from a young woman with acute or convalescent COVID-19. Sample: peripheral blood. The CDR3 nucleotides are TGTGCCATCAGGGGACAGTACAATGAGCAGTTCTTC. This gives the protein CAIRGQYNEQFF.